This TCR beta chain was sequenced for a study of cytomegalovirus exposure and HLA in healthy donors. A word on this clone: What it recognizes is unknown.

J lost 5 bases, V lost 4 bases, and 11 bases had no gene match. The CDR3 is made up of 19 amino acids. CDR1 is SGHTA, CDR2 FQGTGA, per germline. Primers included in the PCR were 60 Vbeta and 13 Jbeta primers. TCRdb's table, derived via immunoSEQ multiplex PCR, lists solely in-frame clones and lacks some. Among roughly 180,000 clones listed, about 81% were seen once. General observations from the study: For most subjects, TCR beta sequences were reported to predict HLA-A and HLA-B alleles with accuracy. Segments of the TCR beta V type were, in most cases, productive about 87% or about 30% of the time in an earlier analysis. Analyses of presence/absence relied on an assumption of roughly uniform sequencing depth across donors.

Sequencing used PBMCs. This clonotype was obtained from a woman aged 18-29 years in good health and CMV-seropositive. The V and J genes are TRBV7-3 and TRBJ2-2; 15 nucleotides align to TRBD2. CDR3 nucleotide sequence: TGTGCCAGCAGCTCTGGCGGACTAGCGGGGGGGCCGAGGACCGGGGAGCTGTTTTTT. As protein: CASSSGGLAGGPRTGELFF. The variable domain in full, completed from reference TRBV7-3 and TRBJ2-2, reads GAGVSQTPSNKVTEKGKYVELRCDPISGHTALYWYRQSLGQGPEFLIYFQGTGAADDSGLPNDRFFAVRPEGSVSTLKIQRTERGDSAVYLCASSSGGLAGGPRTGELFFGEGSRLTVL.